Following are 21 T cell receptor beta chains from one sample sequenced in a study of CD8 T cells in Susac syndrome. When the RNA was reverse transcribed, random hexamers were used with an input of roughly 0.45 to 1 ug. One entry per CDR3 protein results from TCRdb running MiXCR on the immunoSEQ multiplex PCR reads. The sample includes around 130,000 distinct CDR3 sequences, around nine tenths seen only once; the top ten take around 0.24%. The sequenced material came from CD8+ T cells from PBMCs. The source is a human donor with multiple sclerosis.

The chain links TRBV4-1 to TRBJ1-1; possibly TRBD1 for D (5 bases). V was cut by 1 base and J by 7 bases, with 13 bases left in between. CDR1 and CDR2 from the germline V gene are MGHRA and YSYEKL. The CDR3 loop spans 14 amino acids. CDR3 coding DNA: TGCGCCAGCAGCCAAGCCGCAGGGAAGGTTGAAGCTTTCTTT. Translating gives CASSQAAGKVEAFF.

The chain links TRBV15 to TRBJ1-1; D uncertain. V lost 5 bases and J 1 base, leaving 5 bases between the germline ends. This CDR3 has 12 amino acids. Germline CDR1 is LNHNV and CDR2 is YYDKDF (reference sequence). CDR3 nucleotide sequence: TGTGCCACCAGCCACAAGAACACTGAAGCTTTCTTT. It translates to CATSHKNTEAFF.

The CDR3 here is CASSQGAGWRTGELFF. The CDR3 DNA follows: TGTGCCAGCAGCCAAGGCGCGGGGTGGCGGACCGGGGAGCTGTTTTTT. This rearrangement joins TRBV3-1 to TRBJ2-2; a possible D gene is TRBD2 (6 bases). Trimming shortened V by 1 base and J by 5 bases, and 14 bases separated the two germline ends. Germline CDR1 reads LGHDT; CDR2 reads YNNKEL (reference sequence). The CDR3 covers 16 residues.

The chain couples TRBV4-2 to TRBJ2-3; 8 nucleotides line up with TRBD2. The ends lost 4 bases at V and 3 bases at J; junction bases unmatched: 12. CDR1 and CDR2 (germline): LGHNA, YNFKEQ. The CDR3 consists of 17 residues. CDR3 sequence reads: CASSPPEREIPTDTQYF. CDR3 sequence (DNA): TGTGCCAGCAGCCCACCCGAGCGGGAGATCCCTACAGATACGCAGTATTTT.

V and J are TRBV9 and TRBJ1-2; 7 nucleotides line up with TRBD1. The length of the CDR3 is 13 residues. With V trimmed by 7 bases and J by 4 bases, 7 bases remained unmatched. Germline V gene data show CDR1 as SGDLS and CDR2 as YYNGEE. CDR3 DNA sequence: TGTGCCAGCGGAGAGGGACAGTCCTATGGCTACACCTTC. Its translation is CASGEGQSYGYTF. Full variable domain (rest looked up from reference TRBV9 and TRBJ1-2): DSGVTQTPKHLITATGQRVTLRCSPRSGDLSVYWYQQSLDQGLQFLIQYYNGEERAKGNILERFSAQQFPDLHSELNLSSLELGDSALYFCASGEGQSYGYTFGSGTRLTVV.

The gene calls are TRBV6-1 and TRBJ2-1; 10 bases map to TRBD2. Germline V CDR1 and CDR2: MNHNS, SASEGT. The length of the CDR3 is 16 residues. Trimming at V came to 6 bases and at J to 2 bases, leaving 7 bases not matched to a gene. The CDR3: CASSPKSGRAYNEQFF. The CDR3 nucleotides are TGTGCCAGCAGCCCCAAAAGCGGGAGGGCCTACAATGAGCAGTTCTTC.

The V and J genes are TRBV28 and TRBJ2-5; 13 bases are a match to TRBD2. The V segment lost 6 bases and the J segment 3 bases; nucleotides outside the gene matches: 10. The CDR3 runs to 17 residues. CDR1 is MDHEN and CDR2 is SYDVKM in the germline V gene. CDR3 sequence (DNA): TGTGCCAGCAGCCTGGGACTAGCGGGAATAAAGGAAGAGACCCAGTACTTC. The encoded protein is CASSLGLAGIKEETQYF.

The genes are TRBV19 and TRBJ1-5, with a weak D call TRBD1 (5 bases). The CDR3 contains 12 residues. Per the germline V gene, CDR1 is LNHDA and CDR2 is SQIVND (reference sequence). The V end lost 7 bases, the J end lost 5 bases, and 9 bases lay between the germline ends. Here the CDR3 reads CASTPGDQPQHF. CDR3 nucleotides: TGTGCCAGTACCCCGGGGGATCAGCCCCAGCATTTT. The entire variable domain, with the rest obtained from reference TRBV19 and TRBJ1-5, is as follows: DGGITQSPKYLFRKEGQNVTLSCEQNLNHDAMYWYRQDPGQGLRLIYYSQIVNDFQKGDIAEGYSVSREKKESFPLTVTSAQKNPTAFYLCASTPGDQPQHFGDGTRLSIL.

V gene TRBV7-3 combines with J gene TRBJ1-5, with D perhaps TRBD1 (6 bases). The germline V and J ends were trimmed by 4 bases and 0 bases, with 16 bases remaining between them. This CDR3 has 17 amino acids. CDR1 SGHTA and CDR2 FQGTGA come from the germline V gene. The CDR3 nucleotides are TGTGCCAGCAGCTGGGGAACAGGGAGGAGTAGCAATCAGCCCCAGCATTTT. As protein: CASSWGTGRSSNQPQHF.

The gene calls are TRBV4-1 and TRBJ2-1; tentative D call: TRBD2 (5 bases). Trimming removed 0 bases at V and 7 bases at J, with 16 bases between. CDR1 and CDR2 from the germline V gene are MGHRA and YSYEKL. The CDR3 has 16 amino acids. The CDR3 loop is CASSQDWSQRGNEQFF. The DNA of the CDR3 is TGCGCCAGCAGCCAAGATTGGAGCCAGCGAGGGAATGAGCAGTTCTTC.

In DNA, the CDR3 is TGTGCCAGCAGCGACGGACAGGACGTAGAAGCTTTCTTT. Protein: CASSDGQDVEAFF. The chain carries TRBV9 and TRBJ1-1, with 7 bases that match TRBD1. CDR3 size: 13 residues. Per germline, CDR1 SGDLS and CDR2 YYNGEE. Unmatched junction bases numbered 7, after V lost 3 bases and J lost 8 bases.

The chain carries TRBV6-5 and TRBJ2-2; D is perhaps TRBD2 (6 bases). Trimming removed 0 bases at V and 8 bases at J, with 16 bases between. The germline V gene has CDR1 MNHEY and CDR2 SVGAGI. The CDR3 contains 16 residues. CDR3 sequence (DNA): TGTGCCAGCAGTTACTCGGGGGGAGAAGGGTCGGGGGAGCTGTTTTTT. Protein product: CASSYSGGEGSGELFF.

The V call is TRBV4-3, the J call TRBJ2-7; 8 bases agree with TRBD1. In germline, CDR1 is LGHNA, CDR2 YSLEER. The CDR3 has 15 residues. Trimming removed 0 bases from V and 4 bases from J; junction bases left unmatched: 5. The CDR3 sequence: CASSQDRGQAYEQYF. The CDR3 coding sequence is TGCGCCAGCAGCCAAGATAGGGGACAGGCTTACGAGCAGTACTTC.

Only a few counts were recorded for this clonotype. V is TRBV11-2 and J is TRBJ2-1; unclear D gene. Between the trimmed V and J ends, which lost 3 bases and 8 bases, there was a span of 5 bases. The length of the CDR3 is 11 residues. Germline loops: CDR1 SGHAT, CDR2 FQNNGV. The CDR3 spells CASSLMDEQFF. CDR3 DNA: TGTGCCAGCAGCTTGATGGATGAGCAGTTCTTC.

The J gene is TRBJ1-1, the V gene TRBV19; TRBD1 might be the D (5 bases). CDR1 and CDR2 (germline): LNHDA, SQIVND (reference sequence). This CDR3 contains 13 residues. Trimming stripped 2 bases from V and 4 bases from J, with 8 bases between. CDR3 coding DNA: TGTGCCAGTAGTATAATGAGGGGCACTGAAGCTTTCTTT. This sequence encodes CASSIMRGTEAFF. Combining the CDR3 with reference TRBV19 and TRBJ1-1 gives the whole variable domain DGGITQSPKYLFRKEGQNVTLSCEQNLNHDAMYWYRQDPGQGLRLIYYSQIVNDFQKGDIAEGYSVSREKKESFPLTVTSAQKNPTAFYLCASSIMRGTEAFFGQGTRLTVV.

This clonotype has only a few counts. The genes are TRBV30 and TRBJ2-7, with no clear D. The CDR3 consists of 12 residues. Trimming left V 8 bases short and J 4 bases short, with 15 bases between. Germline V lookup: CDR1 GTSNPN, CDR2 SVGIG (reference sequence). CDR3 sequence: CAARKARYEQYF. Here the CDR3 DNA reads TGTGCCGCCCGAAAGGCTAGGTACGAGCAGTACTTC.

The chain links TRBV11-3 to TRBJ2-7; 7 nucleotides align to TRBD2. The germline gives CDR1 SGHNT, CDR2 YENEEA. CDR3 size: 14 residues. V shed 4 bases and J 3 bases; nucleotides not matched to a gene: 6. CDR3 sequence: CASSSSGQDYEQYF. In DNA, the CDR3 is TGTGCCAGCAGCTCTAGCGGCCAAGACTACGAGCAGTACTTC.

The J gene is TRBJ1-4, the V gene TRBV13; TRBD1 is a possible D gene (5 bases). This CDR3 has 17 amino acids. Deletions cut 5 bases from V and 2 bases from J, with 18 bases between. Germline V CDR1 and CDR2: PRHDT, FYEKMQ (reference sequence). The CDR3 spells CASSLSTGPPTNEKLFF. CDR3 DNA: TGTGCCAGCAGCCTTTCTACAGGCCCGCCGACTAATGAAAAACTGTTTTTT. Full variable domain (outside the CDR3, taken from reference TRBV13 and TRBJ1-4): AAGVIQSPRHLIKEKRETATLKCYPIPRHDTVYWYQQGPGQDPQFLISFYEKMQSDKGSIPDRFSAQQFSDYHSELNMSSLELGDSALYFCASSLSTGPPTNEKLFFGSGTQLSVL.

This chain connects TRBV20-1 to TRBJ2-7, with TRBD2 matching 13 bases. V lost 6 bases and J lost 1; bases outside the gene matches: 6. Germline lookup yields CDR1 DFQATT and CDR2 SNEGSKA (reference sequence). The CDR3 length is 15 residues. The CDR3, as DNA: TGCAGTGCAACTAGCGGGAGGGCCGAATCCTACGAGCAGTACTTC. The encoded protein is CSATSGRAESYEQYF.

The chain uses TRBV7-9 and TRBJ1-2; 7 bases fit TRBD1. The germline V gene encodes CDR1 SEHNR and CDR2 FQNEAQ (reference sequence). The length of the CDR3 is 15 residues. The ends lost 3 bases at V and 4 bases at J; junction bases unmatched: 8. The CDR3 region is CASSFAGTAFYGYTF. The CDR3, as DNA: TGTGCCAGCAGCTTCGCCGGGACAGCATTCTATGGCTACACCTTC.

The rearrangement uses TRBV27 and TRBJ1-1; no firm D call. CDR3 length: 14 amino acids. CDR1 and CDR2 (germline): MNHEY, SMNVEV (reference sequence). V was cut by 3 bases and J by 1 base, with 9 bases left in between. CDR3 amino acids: CASSLEGENTEAFF. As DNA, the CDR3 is TGTGCCAGCAGTTTGGAGGGAGAGAACACTGAAGCTTTCTTT.